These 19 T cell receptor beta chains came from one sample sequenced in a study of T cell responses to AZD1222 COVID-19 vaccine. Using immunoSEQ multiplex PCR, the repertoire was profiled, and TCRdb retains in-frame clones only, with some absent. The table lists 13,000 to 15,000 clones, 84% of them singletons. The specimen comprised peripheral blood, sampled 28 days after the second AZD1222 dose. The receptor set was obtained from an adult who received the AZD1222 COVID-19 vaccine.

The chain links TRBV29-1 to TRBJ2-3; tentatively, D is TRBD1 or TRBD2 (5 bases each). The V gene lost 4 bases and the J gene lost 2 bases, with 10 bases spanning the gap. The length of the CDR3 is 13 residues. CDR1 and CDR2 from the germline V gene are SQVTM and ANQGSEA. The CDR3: CSVGDRPTDTQYF. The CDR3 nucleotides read TGCAGCGTTGGGGACCGACCCACAGATACGCAGTATTTT.

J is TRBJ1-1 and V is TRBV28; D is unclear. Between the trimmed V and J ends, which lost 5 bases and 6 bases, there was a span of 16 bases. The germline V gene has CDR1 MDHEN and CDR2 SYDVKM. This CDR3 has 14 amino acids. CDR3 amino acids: CASSIGGRAPEAFF. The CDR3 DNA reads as TGTGCCAGCAGTATAGGAGGCAGAGCGCCTGAAGCTTTCTTT.

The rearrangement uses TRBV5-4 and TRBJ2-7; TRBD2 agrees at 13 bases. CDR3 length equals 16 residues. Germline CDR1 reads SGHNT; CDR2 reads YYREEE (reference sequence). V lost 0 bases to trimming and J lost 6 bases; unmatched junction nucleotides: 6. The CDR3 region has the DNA TGTGCCAGCAGCTTGGGCGGACTAGCGGGAGTCGGCGAGCAGTACTTC. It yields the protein CASSLGGLAGVGEQYF.

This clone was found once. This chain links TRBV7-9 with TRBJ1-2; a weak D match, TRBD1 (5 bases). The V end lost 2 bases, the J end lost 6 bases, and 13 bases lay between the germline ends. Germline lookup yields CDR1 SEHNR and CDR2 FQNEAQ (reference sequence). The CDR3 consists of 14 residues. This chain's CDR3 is CASSLRRDSDGYTF. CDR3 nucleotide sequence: TGTGCCAGCAGCTTACGCCGGGACTCTGATGGCTACACCTTC.

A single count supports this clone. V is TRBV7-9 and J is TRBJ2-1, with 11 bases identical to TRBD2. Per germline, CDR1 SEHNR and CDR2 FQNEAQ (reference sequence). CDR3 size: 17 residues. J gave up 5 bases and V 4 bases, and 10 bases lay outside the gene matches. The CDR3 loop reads CASSSRLAGGPNNEQFF. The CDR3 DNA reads TGTGCCAGCAGCTCTCGTTTAGCGGGAGGGCCCAACAATGAGCAGTTCTTC.

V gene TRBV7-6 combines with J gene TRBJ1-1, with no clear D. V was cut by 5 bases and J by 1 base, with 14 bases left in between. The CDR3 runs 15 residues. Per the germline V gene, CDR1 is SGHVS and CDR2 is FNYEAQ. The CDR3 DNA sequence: TGTGCCAGCAGCCTGACCGAGGGCTCGAACACTGAAGCTTTCTTT. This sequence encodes CASSLTEGSNTEAFF.

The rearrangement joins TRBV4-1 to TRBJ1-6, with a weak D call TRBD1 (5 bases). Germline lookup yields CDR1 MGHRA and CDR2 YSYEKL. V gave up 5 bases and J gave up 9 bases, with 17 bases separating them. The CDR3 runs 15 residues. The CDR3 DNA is TGCGCCAGCAGCAAATCGACAGAGGGTCCTTCACCCCTCCACTTT. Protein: CASSKSTEGPSPLHF.

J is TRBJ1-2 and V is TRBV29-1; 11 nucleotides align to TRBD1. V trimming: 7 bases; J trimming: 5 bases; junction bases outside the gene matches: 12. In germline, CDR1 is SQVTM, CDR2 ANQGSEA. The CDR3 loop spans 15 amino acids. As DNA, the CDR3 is TGCAGCGCCCCCGAAACCGGGACAGGGGGATATGGCTACACCTTC. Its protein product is CSAPETGTGGYGYTF.

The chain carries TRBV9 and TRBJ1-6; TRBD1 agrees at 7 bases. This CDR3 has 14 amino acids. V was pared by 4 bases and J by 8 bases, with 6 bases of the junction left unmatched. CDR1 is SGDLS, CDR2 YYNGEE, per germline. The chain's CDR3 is CASSPGQFDSPLHF. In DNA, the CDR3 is TGTGCCAGCAGCCCGGGACAGTTTGATTCACCCCTCCACTTT.

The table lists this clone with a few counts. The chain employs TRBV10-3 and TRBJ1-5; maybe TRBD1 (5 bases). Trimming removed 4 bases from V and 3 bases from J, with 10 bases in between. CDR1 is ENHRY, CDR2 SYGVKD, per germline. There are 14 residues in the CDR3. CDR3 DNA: TGTGCCATCAGTGGAGCCGGGGCCAATCAGCCCCAGCATTTT. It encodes CAISGAGANQPQHF.

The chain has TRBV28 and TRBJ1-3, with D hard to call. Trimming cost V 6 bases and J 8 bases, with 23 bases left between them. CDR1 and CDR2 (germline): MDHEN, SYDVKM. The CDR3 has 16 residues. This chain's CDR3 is CASRRSVRGSVYTIYF. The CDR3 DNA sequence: TGTGCCAGCAGACGATCAGTTCGGGGTTCGGTATACACCATATATTTT.

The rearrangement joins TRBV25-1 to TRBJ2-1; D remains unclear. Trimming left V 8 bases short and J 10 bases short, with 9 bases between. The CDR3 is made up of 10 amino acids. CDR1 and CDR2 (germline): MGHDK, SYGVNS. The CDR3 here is CASSLGEQFF. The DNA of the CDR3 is TGTGCCAGCTCCTTAGGGGAGCAGTTCTTC.

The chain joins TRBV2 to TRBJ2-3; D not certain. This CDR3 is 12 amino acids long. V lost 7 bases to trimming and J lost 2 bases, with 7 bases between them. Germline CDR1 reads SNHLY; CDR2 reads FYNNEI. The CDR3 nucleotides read TGTGCCAGCAACAGAGACACAGATACGCAGTATTTT. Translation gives CASNRDTDTQYF.

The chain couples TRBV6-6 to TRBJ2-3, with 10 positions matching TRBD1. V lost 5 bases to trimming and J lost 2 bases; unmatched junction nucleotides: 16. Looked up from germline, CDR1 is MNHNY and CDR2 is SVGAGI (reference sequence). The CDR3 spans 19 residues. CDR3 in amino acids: CASSLPRQGGTGATDTQYF. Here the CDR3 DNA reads TGTGCCAGCAGTCTACCGCGTCAGGGCGGGACAGGGGCCACAGATACGCAGTATTTT.

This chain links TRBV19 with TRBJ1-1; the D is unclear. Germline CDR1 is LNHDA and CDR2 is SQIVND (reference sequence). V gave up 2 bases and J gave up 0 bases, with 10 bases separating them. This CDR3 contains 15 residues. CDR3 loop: CASSIQGRLNTEAFF. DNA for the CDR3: TGTGCCAGTAGTATACAAGGACGCTTGAACACTGAAGCTTTCTTT.

CDR3 nucleotide sequence: TGTGCCAGCAGCTTAACGAGCGGGAGCACAGATACGCAGTATTTT. Its protein is CASSLTSGSTDTQYF. This chain connects TRBV7-2 to TRBJ2-3; D may be TRBD2 (6 bases). Germline-derived CDR1 and CDR2 are SGHTA and FQGNSA. The CDR3 covers 15 residues. With 2 bases removed from V and 0 bases from J, the gap between germline ends came to 9 bases.

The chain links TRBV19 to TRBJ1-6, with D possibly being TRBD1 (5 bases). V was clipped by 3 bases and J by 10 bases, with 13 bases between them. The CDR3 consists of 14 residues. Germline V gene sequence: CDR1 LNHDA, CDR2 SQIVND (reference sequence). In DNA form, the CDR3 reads TGTGCCAGTAGTATCGAACGGGGGGACTCACCCCTCCACTTT. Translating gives CASSIERGDSPLHF. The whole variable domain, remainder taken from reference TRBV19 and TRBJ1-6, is DGGITQSPKYLFRKEGQNVTLSCEQNLNHDAMYWYRQDPGQGLRLIYYSQIVNDFQKGDIAEGYSVSREKKESFPLTVTSAQKNPTAFYLCASSIERGDSPLHFGNGTRLTVT.

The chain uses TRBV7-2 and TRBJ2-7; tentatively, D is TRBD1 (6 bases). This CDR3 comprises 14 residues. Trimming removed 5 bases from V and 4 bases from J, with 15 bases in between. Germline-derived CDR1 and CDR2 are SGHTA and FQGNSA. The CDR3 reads CASSLRDTIYEQYF. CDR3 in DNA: TGTGCCAGCAGCCTCCGGGACACCATATACGAGCAGTACTTC.

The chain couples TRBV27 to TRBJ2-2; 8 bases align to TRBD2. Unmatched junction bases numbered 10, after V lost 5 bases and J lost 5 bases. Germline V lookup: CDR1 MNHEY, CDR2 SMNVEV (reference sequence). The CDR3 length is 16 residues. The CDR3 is CASSPHAGGGTGELFF. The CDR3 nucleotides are TGTGCCAGCAGTCCCCACGCGGGAGGTGGAACCGGGGAGCTGTTTTTT.